These 27 T cell receptor beta chains originate from one sample sequenced in a study of human T cells and chemical hapten exposure. Sequencing started from total RNA isolated from unfractionated whole blood. TCRdb re-derived calls from the 5' RACE reads in MiXCR, one entry per CDR3 protein. In the table there are 110,000 or so distinct CDR3 sequences, around 20% of which are singletons. These TCRs come from a human donor in good health.

This chain uses TRBV5-1 with TRBJ2-3; D is possibly TRBD2 (5 bases). The CDR3 contains 14 residues. The germline V gene has CDR1 SGHRS and CDR2 YFSETQ. Trimming cost V 9 bases and J 5 bases, with 19 bases left between them. The CDR3, as DNA: TGCGCCACGTCTCCTAGCAGTGGTTTAGATACGCAGTATTTT. Its translation is CATSPSSGLDTQYF. The full variable domain, completed using reference TRBV5-1 and TRBJ2-3, is KAGVTQTPRYLIKTRGQQVTLSCSPISGHRSVSWYQQTPGQGLQFLFEYFSETQRNKGNFPGRFSGRQFSNSRSEMNVSTLELGDSALYLCATSPSSGLDTQYFGPGTRLTVL.

This chain uses TRBV20-1 with TRBJ1-5; D remains unclear. This CDR3 spans 12 amino acids. The germline V gene encodes CDR1 DFQATT and CDR2 SNEGSKA (reference sequence). V was pared by 2 bases and J by 2 bases, with 4 bases between. The CDR3, as DNA: TGCAGTGCTAGAACAGGCAATCAGCCCCAGCATTTT. Translation gives CSARTGNQPQHF.

This clonotype was seen only a few times. The V and J genes are TRBV5-1 and TRBJ2-2; D is uncertain. Germline loops: CDR1 SGHRS, CDR2 YFSETQ. The CDR3 is 13 amino acids. Trimming stripped 1 base from V and 6 bases from J, with 7 bases between. CDR3 loop: CASSLRRAGELFF. The CDR3 nucleotides read TGCGCCAGCAGCTTGCGACGGGCCGGGGAGCTGTTTTTT.

This clonotype has a handful of counts. In DNA, the CDR3 is TGTGCCAGCAGCCAAGATCTCCCGCGGGAGGTATCTAGCACAGATACGCAGTATTTT. This sequence encodes CASSQDLPREVSSTDTQYF. This chain connects TRBV3-1 to TRBJ2-3; TRBD2 aligns across 8 bases. From germline, CDR1 is LGHDT and CDR2 YNNKEL (reference sequence). The CDR3 length is 19 residues. The junction had 11 bases not matched to a gene; V was cut back by 0 bases and J by 0 bases.

The rearrangement links TRBV7-2 to TRBJ1-2, with 7 bases fitting TRBD1. Germline CDR1 SGHTA, CDR2 FQGNSA. V was clipped by 5 bases and J by 3 bases; unmatched bases: 3. CDR3 length: 13 residues. The DNA of the CDR3 is TGTGCCAGCAGCGCGGGACAGTACTATGGCTACACCTTC. It specifies CASSAGQYYGYTF.

Points on this clonotype: At one end, the junction sequence differs from germline, possibly due to a read error. The genes are TRBV7-7 and TRBJ2-6, with D possibly being TRBD2 (5 bases). The CDR3 is made up of 11 amino acids. Germline CDR1 reads SSHAT; CDR2 reads FNYEAQ (reference sequence). CDR3 sequence: CASSVGGVLTF. The CDR3 region has the DNA TGTGCTAGCAGCGTAGGCGGGGTCCTGACTTTC.

This clonotype appeared many times. The chain employs TRBV12-3 or TRBV12-4 and TRBJ1-1; D remains unclear. The CDR3 length is 11 residues. Between the trimmed V and J ends, which lost 8 bases and 0 bases, there was a span of 4 bases. CDR3 amino acids: CASCLNTEAFF. The CDR3 region has the DNA TGTGCCAGCTGCTTGAACACTGAAGCTTTCTTT.

This rearrangement joins TRBV20-1 to TRBJ2-1; no clear D gene. Trimming removed 1 base at V and 0 bases at J, with 16 bases between. The CDR3 is made up of 17 amino acids. Germline assignment: CDR1 DFQATT and CDR2 SNEGSKA (reference sequence). The CDR3 nucleotides are TGCAGTGCTAGAGTCGGCGTGGGTAGGTCCTCCTACAATGAGCAGTTCTTC. Encoded protein: CSARVGVGRSSYNEQFF.

V gene TRBV27 combines with J gene TRBJ2-7; 13 nucleotides line up with TRBD2. The CDR3 runs 14 residues. Germline V gene sequence: CDR1 MNHEY, CDR2 SMNVEV (reference sequence). The junction had 5 bases not matched to a gene; V was cut back by 5 bases and J by 7 bases. CDR3 in DNA: TGTGCCAGCAGTCCGGGGACTAGCGGGAAGGAGCAGTACTTC. As protein: CASSPGTSGKEQYF.

The V call is TRBV11-3, the J call TRBJ2-3; 7 positions agree with TRBD2. CDR1 is SGHNT and CDR2 is YENEEA in the germline V gene. V shed 2 bases and J 5 bases; nucleotides not matched to a gene: 4. CDR3 length equals 14 residues. The CDR3 loop reads CASSLSGGVDTQYF. CDR3 nucleotide sequence: TGTGCCAGCAGCTTATCGGGAGGTGTAGATACGCAGTATTTT. Based on the CDR3 plus reference TRBV11-3 and TRBJ2-3, the full variable domain is EAGVVQSPRYKIIEKKQPVAFWCNPISGHNTLYWYLQNLGQGPELLIRYENEEAVDDSQLPKDRFSAERLKGVDSTLKIQPAELGDSAVYLCASSLSGGVDTQYFGPGTRLTVL.

This clonotype showed up just a few times. The chain has TRBV6-1 and TRBJ2-3; 8 nucleotides match TRBD2. The CDR3 contains 14 residues. Germline V CDR1 and CDR2: MNHNS, SASEGT. Germline trimming cut 5 bases from V and 0 bases from J; bases unmatched to any gene: 1. In DNA, the CDR3 is TGTGCCAGCAGTCGGGGGGGCAGCACAGATACGCAGTATTTT. It is translated as CASSRGGSTDTQYF.

The rearrangement uses TRBV2 and TRBJ2-7; no reliable D call. The CDR3 totals 15 residues. Germline CDR1 is SNHLY and CDR2 is FYNNEI. V lost 2 bases to trimming and J lost 0 bases, with 11 bases between them. The chain's CDR3 is CASSESRASSYEQYF. The CDR3 bases are TGTGCCAGCAGTGAAAGTCGCGCAAGCTCCTACGAGCAGTACTTC.

This rearrangement joins TRBV20-1 to TRBJ2-2; 9 nucleotides line up with TRBD2. CDR3 size: 16 residues. The germline gives CDR1 DFQATT, CDR2 SNEGSKA (reference sequence). V dropped 0 bases and J dropped 5; count of bases not matched to a gene: 7. CDR3 coding DNA: TGCAGTGCTAGAGATCACCTAGCGGGATTAACCGGGGAGCTGTTTTTT. Residues: CSARDHLAGLTGELFF.

The rearrangement links TRBV27 to TRBJ2-3, with 12 bases matching TRBD2. J gave up 3 bases and V 6 bases, and 1 base lay outside the gene matches. Looked up from germline, CDR1 is MNHEY and CDR2 is SMNVEV (reference sequence). This CDR3 has 14 residues. Here the CDR3 DNA reads TGTGCCAGCAGAACTAGCGGGAGGACAGATACGCAGTATTTT. Its protein product is CASRTSGRTDTQYF.

The rearrangement joins TRBV7-3 to TRBJ2-7, with TRBD2 as a possible D gene (7 bases). The CDR3 extends over 13 amino acids. In germline, CDR1 is SGHTA, CDR2 FQGTGA. Trimming pared 0 bases from V and 6 bases from J, leaving 9 bases between. The CDR3 region has the DNA TGTGCCAGCAGCTTAACAGGGGGGGGCGAGCAGTACTTC. This translates into CASSLTGGGEQYF.

This clonotype was detected only a few times. The rearrangement uses TRBV7-8 and TRBJ2-5; 8 bases map to TRBD1. J gave up 5 bases and V 5 bases, and 7 bases lay outside the gene matches. Germline V CDR1 and CDR2: SGHVS, FQNEAQ. There are 14 residues in the CDR3. CDR3 nucleotides: TGTGCCAGCAGCCCCAGGGGGCGGGTGGAGACCCAGTACTTC. It specifies CASSPRGRVETQYF.

This clonotype was counted between two and nine times. This sequence joins TRBV27 and TRBJ1-1, with D possibly being TRBD1 (6 bases). The germline V and J ends were trimmed by 5 bases and 5 bases, with 18 bases remaining between them. Germline CDR1 is MNHEY and CDR2 is SMNVEV (reference sequence). The CDR3 spans 15 residues. The CDR3 here is CASSRGVRGSTEAFF. The CDR3, as DNA: TGTGCCAGCAGTCGGGGGGTCAGGGGATCAACTGAAGCTTTCTTT.

The rearrangement joins TRBV27 to TRBJ2-1; 14 bases are a match to TRBD2. Germline V lookup: CDR1 MNHEY, CDR2 SMNVEV (reference sequence). Germline trimming cut 2 bases from V and 6 bases from J; bases unmatched to any gene: 6. This CDR3 has 17 residues. The DNA of the CDR3 is TGTGCCAGCAGTTTACAGACTAGCGGGAGGGGGTCCAATGAGCAGTTCTTC. Its translation: CASSLQTSGRGSNEQFF.

The V gene is TRBV28, the J gene TRBJ2-7; D tentatively reads TRBD1 or TRBD2 (5 bases each). V was trimmed by 7 bases and J by 1 base, leaving 14 bases between them. Germline V gives CDR1 MDHEN, CDR2 SYDVKM. There are 14 residues in the CDR3. CDR3: CASIRDGNSYEQYF. CDR3 bases: TGTGCCAGCATCCGGGACGGTAATTCCTACGAGCAGTACTTC.

This clonotype was observed a handful of times. This chain connects TRBV3-1 to TRBJ1-6, with a tentative D call TRBD1 (5 bases). Germline CDR1 reads LGHDT; CDR2 reads YNNKEL (reference sequence). The CDR3 has 16 amino acids. Trimming left V 4 bases short and J 7 bases short, with 17 bases between. CDR3 region: CASSLLSGRLNSPLHF. The CDR3 region has the DNA TGTGCCAGCAGCCTTCTCTCGGGACGCCTGAATTCACCCCTCCACTTT. Supplemented by reference TRBV3-1 and TRBJ1-6, the full variable domain reads DTAVSQTPKYLVTQMGNDKSIKCEQNLGHDTMYWYKQDSKKFLKIMFSYNNKELIINETVPNRFSPKSPDKAHLNLHINSLELGDSAVYFCASSLLSGRLNSPLHFGNGTRLTVT.

There are a few counts of this clonotype. This chain joins TRBV29-1 and TRBJ2-5, with D tentatively TRBD2 (5 bases). There are 13 residues in the CDR3. V was clipped by 1 base and J by 4 bases, with 10 bases between them. Germline assignment: CDR1 SQVTM and CDR2 ANQGSEA. The CDR3 loop reads CSVEGVGRETQYF. As DNA, the CDR3 is TGCAGCGTTGAAGGGGTAGGGAGAGAGACCCAGTACTTC.

This clonotype was picked up a small number of times. The rearrangement uses TRBV4-1 and TRBJ1-4, with D uncertain. The V gene lost 0 bases and the J gene lost 2 bases, with 7 bases spanning the gap. This CDR3 has 15 residues. Germline V CDR1 and CDR2: MGHRA, YSYEKL. The CDR3 sequence is CASSQDPQTNEKLFF. The CDR3 coding sequence is TGCGCCAGCAGCCAAGATCCGCAGACTAATGAAAAACTGTTTTTT.

This clonotype occurred a few times. The rearrangement uses TRBV12-3 or TRBV12-4 and TRBJ2-5; D uncertain. V lost 4 bases and J 5 bases, leaving 14 bases between the germline ends. The CDR3 totals 14 residues. Written as DNA, the CDR3 is TGTGCCAGCAGTTCGGGCTCCCACGGGGAGACCCAGTACTTC. The encoded protein is CASSSGSHGETQYF.

The J gene is TRBJ1-4, the V gene TRBV18; no clear D. CDR1 is KGHSH and CDR2 is LQKENI in the germline V gene. V shed 1 base and J shed 4 bases, with 4 bases lying between them. This CDR3 contains 13 residues. CDR3 DNA sequence: TGTGCCAGCTCACCACTAAGTAATGAAAAACTGTTTTTT. Translated, it gives CASSPLSNEKLFF.

The chain uses TRBV15 and TRBJ2-4; D assignment may be TRBD1 or TRBD2 (7 bases each). Trimming left V 1 base short and J 1 base short, with 17 bases between. This CDR3 comprises 18 residues. Germline V gene data show CDR1 as LNHNV and CDR2 as YYDKDF (reference sequence). In DNA form, the CDR3 reads TGTGCCACCAGCAGAGGCAGGGGGGGCGAGTATGCCAAAAACATTCAGTACTTC. Translated, it gives CATSRGRGGEYAKNIQYF.

As DNA, the CDR3 is TGTGCCAGCAGGTCCACTAGCGGGTCATCGTTCGAGCAGTACTTC. As protein: CASRSTSGSSFEQYF. The rearrangement uses TRBV2 and TRBJ2-7; TRBD2 matches at 9 bases. V was pared by 6 bases and J by 6 bases, with 12 bases of the junction left unmatched. Per the germline V gene, CDR1 is SNHLY and CDR2 is FYNNEI. CDR3 size: 15 residues.

The chain joins TRBV3-1 to TRBJ2-1; D unresolved. This CDR3 is built from 12 residues. Germline CDR1 and CDR2: LGHDT and YNNKEL (reference sequence). V was pared by 0 bases and J by 13 bases, with 10 bases between. CDR3 sequence (DNA): TGTGCCAGCAGCCAAGAATGGAGAACCCAGTTCTTC. This gives the protein CASSQEWRTQFF.